A single sample is the source of the 12 T cell receptor beta chains below, sequenced in a study of T-cell memory formation after mild COVID-19. TCRdb itself ran the 5' RACE reads through MiXCR, one entry per CDR3 protein. Of roughly 28,000 distinct CDR3 sequences listed, approximately 12% are singletons. The sequenced sample consisted of PBMCs or a T cell subset sorted from them (not recorded which). These receptor sequences come from an adult woman who had mild COVID-19 (a few samples of this study predate the infection). Cell type and time point are not known.

Turning to this clonotype: This clone may be a read error of a much larger clone one base away. This chain joins TRBV19 and TRBJ1-4; D not certain. The CDR3 extends over 15 amino acids. Germline values: CDR1 LNHDA, CDR2 SQIVND (reference sequence). The V and J ends lost 3 bases and 4 bases respectively, with 12 bases between them. The CDR3 reads CASSIPMSRNEKLFF. The CDR3 DNA reads TGTGCCAGTAGTATTCCAATGAGCCGTAATGAAAAACTGTTTTTT.

This clonotype was recorded at least ten times. This chain uses TRBV9 with TRBJ2-5; 10 nucleotides match TRBD1. This CDR3 contains 14 residues. J lost 5 bases, V lost 5 bases, and 6 bases had no gene match. The germline V gene encodes CDR1 SGDLS and CDR2 YYNGEE. Here the CDR3 reads CASSGTGAGETQYF. The DNA of the CDR3 is TGTGCCAGCAGTGGGACAGGGGCTGGGGAGACCCAGTACTTC.

At least ten counts were recorded for this clonotype. This chain connects TRBV27 to TRBJ2-7; no reliable D call. V was pared by 6 bases and J by 8 bases, with 17 bases between. Germline CDR1 and CDR2: MNHEY and SMNVEV (reference sequence). The CDR3 sequence is 13 residues long. DNA for the CDR3: TGTGCCAGCAGCCTCTTTACCCCTACGAAGCAGTACTTC. Protein product: CASSLFTPTKQYF.

Ten or more counts support this clonotype. The V gene is TRBV5-8, the J gene TRBJ2-5, with TRBD1 as a possible D gene (6 bases). CDR3 length: 13 amino acids. Trimming cost V 2 bases and J 3 bases, with 8 bases left between them. Germline CDR1 reads SGHTS; CDR2 reads YDEGEE. CDR3 nucleotide sequence: TGTGCCAGCAGCTTCCCAGGGGAAGAGACCCAGTACTTC. It specifies CASSFPGEETQYF.

This clonotype was counted ten times or more. The rearrangement uses TRBV2 and TRBJ2-5; 9 nucleotides agree with TRBD2. Losses at the gene ends were 6 bases for V and 5 bases for J; bases not matched to a gene: 1. The CDR3 extends over 12 amino acids. The germline V gene has CDR1 SNHLY and CDR2 FYNNEI. The CDR3, as DNA: TGTGCCAGCAGCACTAGCGGGGAGACCCAGTACTTC. It is translated as CASSTSGETQYF. The full variable domain, with the rest looked up from reference TRBV2 and TRBJ2-5, is EPEVTQTPSHQVTQMGQEVILRCVPISNHLYFYWYRQILGQKVEFLVSFYNNEISEKSEIFDDQFSVERPDGSNFTLKIRSTKLEDSAMYFCASSTSGETQYFGPGTRLLVL.

This clonotype came up many times. The genes are TRBV6-2 or TRBV6-3 and TRBJ2-5, with 10 bases lining up with TRBD2. Germline assignment: CDR1 MNHEY and CDR2 SVGEGT. V gave up 6 bases and J gave up 6 bases; unmatched junction bases: 10. This CDR3 spans 15 amino acids. The CDR3 nucleotides read TGTGCCAGCAGGGGGGTTGGGACTAGCGACAAGACCCAGTACTTC. It is translated as CASRGVGTSDKTQYF.

There are many counts of this clonotype. J is TRBJ1-2 and V is TRBV5-6; a weak D match, TRBD1 (5 bases). V lost 2 bases and J 6 bases, leaving 17 bases between the germline ends. This CDR3 comprises 15 residues. CDR1 and CDR2 (germline): SGHDT, YYEEEE. The CDR3 DNA sequence: TGTGCCAGCAGCTTACTGGGGCGGGGGTTGGATGGCTACACCTTC. Translation: CASSLLGRGLDGYTF.

This clonotype was counted many times. The genes are TRBV27 and TRBJ1-2, with D perhaps matching TRBD1 (6 bases). From germline, CDR1 is MNHEY and CDR2 SMNVEV (reference sequence). The CDR3 has 15 residues. V lost 5 bases and J lost 7, with 20 bases in between. CDR3 DNA sequence: TGTGCCAGCAGTCCCCTGCGGGGGGCCGTTGGTGGCTACACCTTC. Protein: CASSPLRGAVGGYTF.

The table lists this clonotype with many counts. The V gene is TRBV20-1, the J gene TRBJ2-2; D remains unclear. Germline assignment: CDR1 DFQATT and CDR2 SNEGSKA (reference sequence). CDR3 length equals 15 residues. Trimming took off 3 bases at V and 4 bases at J, with 15 bases between the two ends. CDR3 in amino acids: CSARDPFRSTGELFF. The DNA for the CDR3 is TGCAGTGCTAGGGACCCTTTTCGGAGCACCGGGGAGCTGTTTTTT.

A few counts support this clonotype. The chain links TRBV18 to TRBJ2-3; 9 nucleotides line up with TRBD1. Germline V gene data show CDR1 as KGHSH and CDR2 as LQKENI. CDR3 length: 14 amino acids. With 3 bases clipped from V and 4 bases from J, the junction kept 2 bases outside the gene matches. The CDR3 sequence: CASSPGQGPDTQYF. The CDR3 DNA reads TGTGCCAGCTCACCGGGACAGGGACCAGATACGCAGTATTTT. Looking up the rest from reference TRBV18 and TRBJ2-3 gives the full variable domain: NAGVMQNPRHLVRRRGQEARLRCSPMKGHSHVYWYRQLPEEGLKFMVYLQKENIIDESGMPKERFSAEFPKEGPSILRIQQVVRGDSAAYFCASSPGQGPDTQYFGPGTRLTVL.

This clonotype was detected many times. V is TRBV19 and J is TRBJ1-5; 7 nucleotides agree with TRBD1. Germline V lookup: CDR1 LNHDA, CDR2 SQIVND (reference sequence). The trim removed 4 bases at V and 7 bases at J, leaving 7 bases unmatched. This CDR3 contains 14 residues. The CDR3 reads CASSTETGNQPQHF. The CDR3 DNA reads TGTGCCAGTAGTACGGAGACAGGGAACCAGCCCCAGCATTTT.

The chain links TRBV12-3 or TRBV12-4 to TRBJ2-3, with no clear D. This CDR3 is built from 14 residues. V lost 2 bases to trimming and J lost 1 base, with 7 bases between them. The chain's CDR3 is CASSLRAGTDTQYF. As DNA, the CDR3 is TGTGCCAGCAGTTTAAGGGCGGGCACAGATACGCAGTATTTT.